The clone carrying this T cell receptor beta chain was observed a handful of times. This sample was taken from a study of blood T cell repertoires in COVID-19. As for the study in general: Researchers got acute and convalescent COVID-19 samples from the United States, Italy and Spain. The cDNA or gDNA used as material had been derived from T cells, B-cell-depleted T cells, or PBMCs.

V lost 3 bases and J 6 bases, leaving 13 bases between the germline ends. The CDR3 sequence is 13 residues long. Germline V gene lookup returns CDR1 SGHDT and CDR2 YYEEEE. Original analysis: It was from reference gene primer amplification that nucleated cell counts were estimated. Measured with immunoSEQ multiplex PCR; TCRdb has only the in-frame clones, and not every one. V, J and clone size were drawn from that table, and D and trimming were deduced from the DNA. The top ten hold 4.2% of the sample, which has 200,000 to 300,000 clones, around four fifths seen once. The clonotype was recovered from a man between 60 and 75 years old with acute or convalescent COVID-19. The chain links TRBV5-6 to TRBJ2-7; possible D gene TRBD1, 5 bases. The material sequenced was peripheral blood. CDR3 bases: TGTGCCAGCAGCTCCTACAGGTCCGGCGAGCAGTACTTC. It encodes CASSSYRSGEQYF.